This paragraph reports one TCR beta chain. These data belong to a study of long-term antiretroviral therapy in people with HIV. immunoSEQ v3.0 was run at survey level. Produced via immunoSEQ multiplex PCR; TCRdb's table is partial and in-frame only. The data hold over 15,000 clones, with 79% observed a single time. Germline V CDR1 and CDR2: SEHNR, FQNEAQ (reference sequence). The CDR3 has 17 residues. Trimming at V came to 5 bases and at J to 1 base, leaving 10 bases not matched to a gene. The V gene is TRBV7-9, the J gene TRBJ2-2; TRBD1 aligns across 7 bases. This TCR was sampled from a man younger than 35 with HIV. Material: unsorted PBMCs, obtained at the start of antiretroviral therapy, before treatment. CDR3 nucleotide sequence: TGTGCCAGCAGCCTCATGAACAGGGGAAAGAACACCGGGGAGCTGTTTTTT. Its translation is CASSLMNRGKNTGELFF. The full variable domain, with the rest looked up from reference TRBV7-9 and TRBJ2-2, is DTGVSQNPRHKITKRGQNVTFRCDPISEHNRLYWYRQTLGQGPEFLTYFQNEAQLEKSRLLSDRFSAERPKGSFSTLEIQRTEQGDSAMYLCASSLMNRGKNTGELFFGEGSRLTVL.